The next 18 T cell receptor beta chains were all read from a single sample in a study of blood T cell repertoires in COVID-19. Sequencing used immunoSEQ multiplex PCR; TCRdb keeps in-frame clones, though not all of them. The data show some 290,000 clones, roughly nine tenths seen once. The sample was peripheral blood. The receptors were sampled from a man younger than 35 with active or convalescent COVID-19.

This clone turned up a few times. The CDR3 DNA reads TGCAGTGCTAGTGCGAGACGGGTGGATGAAAAACTGTTTTTT. Amino acid sequence: CSASARRVDEKLFF. This chain connects TRBV20-1 to TRBJ1-4; D uncertain. V lost 3 bases and J lost 6, with 14 bases in between. CDR1 and CDR2 from the germline V gene are DFQATT and SNEGSKA (reference sequence). This CDR3 region has 14 residues.

V and J are TRBV5-4 and TRBJ1-2; TRBD1 might be the D (6 bases). This CDR3 region has 16 residues. Trimming took off 1 base at V and 4 bases at J, with 17 bases between the two ends. Germline-derived CDR1 and CDR2 are SGHNT and YYREEE (reference sequence). In DNA, the CDR3 is TGTGCCAGCAGCTTGCCCGGGACACCTGGGTTCTATGGCTACACCTTC. This gives the protein CASSLPGTPGFYGYTF.

The chain joins TRBV28 to TRBJ1-2; D not certain. The CDR3 length is 11 residues. CDR1 MDHEN and CDR2 SYDVKM come from the germline V gene. The ends were cut back, 8 bases at V and 7 bases at J, with 11 bases in the middle. For the CDR3, the DNA is TGTGCCAGCGAGGGAGTTGGTGGCTACACCTTC. It specifies CASEGVGGYTF.

The rearrangement joins TRBV28 to TRBJ1-6; D might be TRBD1 (6 bases). The CDR3 runs 14 residues. V lost 6 bases and J lost 13, with 19 bases in between. Germline lookup yields CDR1 MDHEN and CDR2 SYDVKM. The CDR3 spells CASRPGGAVRPLHF. In DNA, the CDR3 is TGTGCCAGCAGGCCGGGGGGCGCGGTTAGGCCCCTCCACTTT.

The chain employs TRBV11-2 and TRBJ2-7; 8 bases agree with TRBD2. Germline-derived CDR1 and CDR2 are SGHAT and FQNNGV. This CDR3 has 15 residues. The V and J ends lost 4 bases and 2 bases, in that order; junction bases with no gene match: 7. CDR3 in DNA: TGTGCCAGCAGCTCGGGAGGGACTAGACCCTACGAGCAGTACTTC. Amino acids: CASSSGGTRPYEQYF.

The chain's CDR3 is CASSLMGLAVTDTQYF. CDR3 DNA: TGTGCCAGCAGTTTAATGGGACTAGCTGTCACAGATACGCAGTATTTT. The chain carries TRBV27 and TRBJ2-3; 9 positions match TRBD2. V lost 2 bases to trimming and J lost 2 bases; unmatched junction nucleotides: 5. The CDR3 sequence is 16 residues long. In germline, CDR1 is MNHEY, CDR2 SMNVEV (reference sequence).

V usage is TRBV24-1 and J usage is TRBJ1-3; D remains unclear. Germline values: CDR1 KGHDR, CDR2 SFDVKD. V was cut by 11 bases and J by 3 bases, with 13 bases left in between. This CDR3 has 13 residues. The CDR3 DNA reads as TGTGCCATCCCCAGAGGGAATGGAAACACCATATATTTT. Translated, it gives CAIPRGNGNTIYF.

This chain joins TRBV19 and TRBJ2-7; 9 nucleotides agree with TRBD1. Looked up from germline, CDR1 is LNHDA and CDR2 is SQIVND (reference sequence). Unmatched junction bases numbered 8, after V lost 6 bases and J lost 5 bases. The CDR3 is made up of 14 amino acids. CDR3 residues: CASRAGTGTHEQYF. The CDR3 DNA follows: TGTGCCAGTAGGGCCGGGACAGGGACCCACGAGCAGTACTTC.

The rearrangement uses TRBV18 and TRBJ2-3; possibly TRBD2 for D (6 bases). Trimming stripped 3 bases from V and 5 bases from J, with 12 bases between. The CDR3 is 14 residues long. Germline V gives CDR1 KGHSH, CDR2 LQKENI. The CDR3 DNA reads as TGTGCCAGCTCACCGGGGCAGGGAGGAGATACGCAGTATTTT. It is translated as CASSPGQGGDTQYF.

The V call is TRBV5-1, the J call TRBJ1-2; possibly TRBD1 for D (5 bases). Trimming removed 6 bases from V and 8 bases from J, with 17 bases in between. The CDR3 is 13 amino acids. Germline loops: CDR1 SGHRS, CDR2 YFSETQ. The CDR3 DNA follows: TGCGCCAGCACCGGCGGGGACGGTCTCGGCTACACCTTC. This gives the protein CASTGGDGLGYTF.

The V and J genes are TRBV5-1 and TRBJ2-5; unclear D gene. The CDR3 runs 14 residues. V was cut by 1 base and J by 2 bases, with 9 bases left in between. In germline, CDR1 is SGHRS, CDR2 YFSETQ. Here the CDR3 DNA reads TGCGCCAGCAGCTTGTTTGGCCAGCAAGAGACCCAGTACTTC. Protein sequence: CASSLFGQQETQYF.

The genes are TRBV6-1 and TRBJ2-7, with D unclear. V shed 0 bases and J shed 11 bases, with 20 bases lying between them. CDR3 length: 15 residues. The V gene's germline CDR1 is MNHNS and CDR2 SASEGT. In nucleotides, the CDR3 is TGTGCCAGCAGTGAAGCCCGCGGCCATGCTGGAAAGAAGTACTTC. Residues: CASSEARGHAGKKYF.

The gene calls are TRBV5-1 and TRBJ2-5; 7 nucleotides line up with TRBD2. From germline, CDR1 is SGHRS and CDR2 YFSETQ. Trimming took 0 bases from V and 0 from J; bases not matched to a gene: 5. CDR3 length: 16 residues. CDR3 loop: CASSLAASGNQETQYF. CDR3 nucleotides: TGCGCCAGCAGCTTGGCCGCTAGCGGAAACCAAGAGACCCAGTACTTC.

The J gene is TRBJ1-1, the V gene TRBV24-1; D not certain. V dropped 5 bases and J dropped 3 bases, with 6 bases sitting between them. The CDR3 consists of 12 residues. CDR1 and CDR2 from the germline V gene are KGHDR and SFDVKD. For the CDR3, the DNA is TGTGCCACCAGTGGGCCTTACACTGAAGCTTTCTTT. Protein product: CATSGPYTEAFF.

J is TRBJ2-7 and V is TRBV20-1; TRBD1 might be the D (5 bases). The V end was cut by 3 bases, the J end by 2 bases, with 8 bases between. Germline CDR1 and CDR2: DFQATT and SNEGSKA (reference sequence). CDR3 size: 12 residues. CDR3 DNA: TGCAGTGCTAGTGAAGGGGCCTACGAGCAGTACTTC. Protein: CSASEGAYEQYF.

The rearrangement uses TRBV4-3 and TRBJ2-1, with no clear D. Germline CDR1 LGHNA, CDR2 YSLEER. The CDR3 loop spans 13 amino acids. V gave up 0 bases and J gave up 6 bases, with 6 bases separating them. CDR3 sequence: CASSQESLNEQFF. In DNA, the CDR3 is TGCGCCAGCAGCCAAGAATCCCTCAATGAGCAGTTCTTC.

This chain uses TRBV2 with TRBJ1-5, with a weak D call TRBD1 (5 bases). V was trimmed by 6 bases and J by 0 bases, leaving 24 bases between them. The germline CDR1 and CDR2 sequences are SNHLY and FYNNEI. The CDR3 has 19 residues. Written as DNA, the CDR3 is TGTGCCAGCAGCGGAAGAATCTTCAAGGGGTCATATAGCAATCAGCCCCAGCATTTT. Its protein is CASSGRIFKGSYSNQPQHF.

Turning to this clone: An end of the junction does not agree with germline; a read error may underlie this. The chain carries TRBV7-7 and TRBJ2-2; 8 nucleotides line up with TRBD2. The germline V gene has CDR1 SSHAT and CDR2 FNYEAQ (reference sequence). There are 14 residues in the CDR3. The CDR3 reads CASSPGTSAGELFF. The CDR3 DNA reads as TGTGCTAGCAGCCCGGGGACTAGTGCCGGGGAGCTGTTTTTT.